A selection of T cell receptor beta chains follows, all from one sample in a study of T cells in localized non-small cell lung cancer. Method: immunoSEQ multiplex PCR; TCRdb's copy keeps in-frame clones and lacks some. Altogether 20,000 to 25,000 clones are present, roughly nine tenths being singletons, with the ten largest covering less than 15%. Source: peripheral blood, taken before any cancer treatment. These TCRs come from a male donor aged 60 or older with stage I lung adenocarcinoma. Both conserved end residues are part of each CDR3. A D gene is named only where the DNA matches it firmly. For some rows the clone size is stated as once, few or many, or as a class when expanded; others skip it.

>TRBJ2-2|.|TRBV5-4|.
TGTGCCAGCAGCGGGAACCCCCCAGGGAACACCGGGGAGCTGTTTTTT
CASSGNPPGNTGELFF
>TRBJ2-2|.|TRBV7-3|.
TGTGCCAGCAGCTTAAGCGGGACACTTAACACCGGGGAGCTGTTTTTT
CASSLSGTLNTGELFF
>TRBJ2-1|.|TRBV6-1|.
TGTGCCAGCAGTGACGGGAACTCTCCGCGGCTTGATGAGCAGTTCTTC
CASSDGNSPRLDEQFF
>TRBJ1-2|.|TRBV19|.
TGTGCCAGTAGTCCCCGGGGCGACGGCTATGGCTACACCTTC
CASSPRGDGYGYTF
>TRBJ2-3|.|TRBV29-1|.
TGCAGCGTTGAGGTGGGGGGGCCCGATACGCAGTATTTT
CSVEVGGPDTQYF
>TRBJ1-5|.|TRBV5-1|TRBD1
TGCGCCAGCAGCTTGGGGGGACAGGGCCATCAGCCCCAGCATTTT
CASSLGGQGHQPQHF
>TRBJ2-1|.|TRBV5-1|TRBD1
TGCGCCAGCAGCCCGACAGGGGATTACAATGAGCAGTTCTTC
CASSPTGDYNEQFF
>TRBJ2-5|.|TRBV19|TRBD1
TGTGCCAGTAGTATCCAGGATAGGGGGCCTCAAGAGACCCAGTACTTC
CASSIQDRGPQETQYF
>TRBJ2-2|.|TRBV11-2|.
TGTGCCAGCAGCTTGGGGCGTCACGGGGAGCTGTTTTTT
CASSLGRHGELFF
>TRBJ2-3|once|TRBV11-2|TRBD2
TGTGCCAGCAGCCCCGGTGTTAGCGGGAGGTCAGATACGCAGTATTTT
CASSPGVSGRSDTQYF
>TRBJ2-5|.|TRBV27|.
TGTGCCAGCAGTTTATCGGGAGAGACCCAGTACTTC
CASSLSGETQYF
>TRBJ1-6|.|TRBV7-3|TRBD1
TGTGCCAGCAGCCCACAGGGGGCGCGTAATTCACCCCTCCACTTT
CASSPQGARNSPLHF
>TRBJ2-3|.|TRBV30|.
TGTGCCTGGAGGGGGCCAGATACGCAGTATTTT
CAWRGPDTQYF
>TRBJ2-5|.|TRBV28|TRBD2
TGTGCCAGCAGTTTCGCGGGAGTAACGCGTGAGACCCAGTACTTC
CASSFAGVTRETQYF
>TRBJ2-1|.|TRBV9|.
TGTGCCAGCAGCGTAGGCGTAGGTGACGAGAGCTCCTACAATGAGCAGTTCTTC
CASSVGVGDESSYNEQFF
>TRBJ2-2|.|TRBV9|.
TGTGCCAGCAGCTCCCCACCCGGGAACCCTAACACCGGGGAGCTGTTTTTT
CASSSPPGNPNTGELFF
>TRBJ2-3|.|TRBV9|TRBD2
TGTGCCAGCAGCGTAGAGGTGCGGGGGGGCGGAGATACGCAGTATTTT
CASSVEVRGGGDTQYF
>TRBJ2-7|.|TRBV29-1|TRBD2
TGCAGCGTTGAAACTAGCGGCTACGAGCAGTACTTC
CSVETSGYEQYF
>TRBJ1-5|.|TRBV2|TRBD1
TGTGCCAGCAGGGTGACAGGGAGTAATCAGCCCCAGCATTTT
CASRVTGSNQPQHF
>TRBJ2-2|.|TRBV5-1|TRBD2
TGCGCCAGCAGCTTGGAACTAGCGCCCACCGGGGAGCTGTTTTTT
CASSLELAPTGELFF
>TRBJ2-1|.|TRBV7-8|.
TGTGCCAGCAGCCCCGGGCCAAGCTCCTACAATGAGCAGTTCTTC
CASSPGPSSYNEQFF
>TRBJ2-2|.|TRBV19|.
TGTGCCAGTAGTGCCGGTGAGGCGGCGAACACCGGGGAGCTGTTTTTT
CASSAGEAANTGELFF
>TRBJ1-1|.|TRBV5-1|.
TGCGCCAGCAGCTTGGAACCAGGGCGTGAAGCTTTCTTT
CASSLEPGREAFF
>TRBJ1-1|.|TRBV6-5|.
TGTGCCAGCAGTTACTCGACAGGAGCCATGAACACTGAAGCTTTCTTT
CASSYSTGAMNTEAFF
>TRBJ2-2|.|TRBV30|.
TGTGCCTTCCCGCACCCCGCAGGCTTCACCGGGGAGCTGTTTTTT
CAFPHPAGFTGELFF
>TRBJ1-1|.|TRBV19|.
TGTGCCAGTAACGAGGGTTCCATGAACACTGAAGCTTTCTTT
CASNEGSMNTEAFF
>TRBJ2-3|.|TRBV7-2|.
TGTGCCAGCAGATCTTTGGGAGATACGCAGTATTTT
CASRSLGDTQYF
>TRBJ1-2|.|TRBV5-1|TRBD1
TGCGCCAGCAGCTTGACTCAGGGGGGGTTTCGTGGCTACACCTTC
CASSLTQGGFRGYTF
>TRBJ1-4|.|TRBV21-1|.
TGTGCCAGCAGCCCATCTAAGGTGGGGTCCGAGAGAACAACTAATGAAAAACTGTTTTTT
CASSPSKVGSERTTNEKLFF
>TRBJ1-6|.|TRBV30|.
TGTGCTAGAACGGGGCCCGCCAATAATTCACCCCTCCACTTT
CARTGPANNSPLHF
>TRBJ2-5|.|TRBV5-5|.
TGTGCCAGCAGCTTTGGAGGGGGCGCCGAGACCCAGTACTTC
CASSFGGGAETQYF
>TRBJ1-3|.|TRBV19|.
TGTGCCAGTATACCAGGATCCTCTGGAAACACCATATATTTT
CASIPGSSGNTIYF
>TRBJ2-1|.|TRBV5-1|TRBD2
TGCGCCAGCAGCCTGACTAGCGGGGGGGCGTCCTACAATGAGCAGTTCTTC
CASSLTSGGASYNEQFF
>TRBJ2-5|.|TRBV6-6|.
TGTGCAGCTACCGCCAGGTTGCGGGAGACCCAGTACTTC
CAATARLRETQYF
>TRBJ2-3|.|TRBV7-2|.
TGTGCCAGCAGCTTCCCCACAGATACGCAGTATTTT
CASSFPTDTQYF
>TRBJ1-4|.|TRBV7-2|TRBD1
TGTGCCAGCAGCCTGGGACAGGTTGAAAAACTGTTTTTT
CASSLGQVEKLFF
>TRBJ1-5|.|TRBV6-5|.
TGTGCCAGCAGGTCGCCCGGGGGCGGGCCCCAGCATTTT
CASRSPGGGPQHF
>TRBJ1-5|medium-sized|TRBV5-1|.
TGCGCCAGCAAGGAACAGGGAGACAATCAGCCCCAGCATTTT
CASKEQGDNQPQHF
>TRBJ1-6|few|TRBV11-2|.
TGTGCCAGCAGCCTAGGAGGGGTGGATTCACCCCTCCACTTT
CASSLGGVDSPLHF
>TRBJ2-1|.|TRBV11-3|.
TGTGCCAGCAGCTTAAACTCCTACAATGAGCAGTTCTTC
CASSLNSYNEQFF
>TRBJ2-2|.|TRBV5-1|TRBD2
TGCGCCAGCAGCTTAACCCCTAGCGGGAGTTCCGGGGAGCTGTTTTTT
CASSLTPSGSSGELFF
>TRBJ1-1|.|TRBV18|.
TGTGCCAGCTCACCCCCCAACACTGAAGCTTTCTTT
CASSPPNTEAFF
>TRBJ2-2|.|TRBV7-6|.
TGTGCCAGCACTCCCCTTAGGGCCACCGGGGAGCTGTTTTTT
CASTPLRATGELFF
>TRBJ2-7|.|TRBV6-6|.
TGTGCCAGCAGTTACTCGAGCCAGGGCTACGAGCAGTACTTC
CASSYSSQGYEQYF
>TRBJ2-3|.|TRBV6-6|TRBD2
TGTGCCAGCAGTTTAGCGGGGGGGCAGTATTTT
CASSLAGGQYF
>TRBJ1-4|.|TRBV30|.
TGTGCCTGGAGAGGCTGGGGTGCTAATGAAAAACTGTTTTTT
CAWRGWGANEKLFF
>TRBJ2-3|.|TRBV7-2|.
TGTGCCAGCAGCGGACCAGGAACAGATACGCAGTATTTT
CASSGPGTDTQYF
>TRBJ2-3|.|TRBV7-9|.
TGTGCCAGCAGCCTGACGGGGAGGGATACGCAGTATTTT
CASSLTGRDTQYF
>TRBJ2-5|.|TRBV5-6|TRBD1
TGTGCCAGCAGCTTGGAGGGGGAAGGGGGCATGGGAGAGACCCAGTACTTC
CASSLEGEGGMGETQYF
>TRBJ2-3|.|TRBV23-1|TRBD1
TGCGCCAGCAGTCAGGACAGGGGCGCAGATACGCAGTATTTT
CASSQDRGADTQYF
>TRBJ1-4|.|TRBV19|.
TGTGCCAGTAGTTTTGGACAGCAAAAACTGTTTTTT
CASSFGQQKLFF
>TRBJ2-2|.|TRBV9|.
TGTGCCAGCAGCGTCCAACCTTGGGGATCGAACACCGGGGAGCTGTTTTTT
CASSVQPWGSNTGELFF
>TRBJ2-7|.|TRBV28|.
TGTGCCAGCAGTTTCGGTATTCGGCCCGTAGGGTCCCGATCCTACGAGCAGTACTTC
CASSFGIRPVGSRSYEQYF
>TRBJ2-7|.|TRBV11-2|TRBD1
TGTGCCAGCAGCTTAGGGACAGGGGGCTTCGAGCAGTACTTC
CASSLGTGGFEQYF
>TRBJ2-2|.|TRBV6-5|TRBD1
TGTGCCAGCAGTTTGTCCGGGACAGCGAACACCGGGGAGCTGTTTTTT
CASSLSGTANTGELFF
>TRBJ2-7|.|TRBV2|.
TGTGCCAGCAGCTACGGCGGATCGGAGTACTTC
CASSYGGSEYF
>TRBJ2-4|once|TRBV27|.
TGTGCCAGCAGTCTCCTAGCCAAAAACATTCAGTACTTC
CASSLLAKNIQYF
>TRBJ2-2|once|TRBV30|.
TGTGCCTGGAGTGTTGGAGGGGAGCTGTTTTTT
CAWSVGGELFF
>TRBJ2-5|.|TRBV5-1|.
TGCGCCAGCGGCCGAACAGACAGGCGAGAGACCCAGTACTTC
CASGRTDRRETQYF
>TRBJ2-5|.|TRBV28|.
TGTGCCAGCAGCCAACCCGCCGGGGCAGGCACCATGGGGGAGACCCAGTACTTC
CASSQPAGAGTMGETQYF